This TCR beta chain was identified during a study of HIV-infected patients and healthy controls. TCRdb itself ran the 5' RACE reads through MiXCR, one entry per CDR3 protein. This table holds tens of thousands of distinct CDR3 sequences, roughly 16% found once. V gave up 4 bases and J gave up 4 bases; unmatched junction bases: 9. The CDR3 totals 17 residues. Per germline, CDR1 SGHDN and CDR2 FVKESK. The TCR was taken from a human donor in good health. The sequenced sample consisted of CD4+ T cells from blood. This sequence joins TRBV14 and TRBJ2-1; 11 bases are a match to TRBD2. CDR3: CASSPIFRTSGYNEQFF. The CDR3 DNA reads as TGTGCCAGCAGCCCCATCTTCCGGACTAGCGGGTACAATGAGCAGTTCTTC.